One TCR beta chain is described in this entry. TCRdb's table, derived via immunoSEQ multiplex PCR, lists solely in-frame clones and lacks some. The table shows some 140,000 clones, with 85% to 95% occurring only once. The sample originates from a study of control samples from healthy donors and cancer patients. This CDR3 comprises 14 residues. The V gene end was trimmed by 4 bases and the J gene end by 5 bases; junction bases not matched to a gene: 6. CDR1 is MDHEN, CDR2 SYDVKM, per germline. This chain links TRBV28 with TRBJ1-1, with 8 nucleotides matching TRBD1. The sequence came from a man aged 35 to 55 in good health. Sequencing was performed on blood. The CDR3 loop reads CASSSQGAETEAFF. The CDR3 coding sequence is TGTGCCAGCAGTTCCCAGGGGGCTGAGACTGAAGCTTTCTTT.